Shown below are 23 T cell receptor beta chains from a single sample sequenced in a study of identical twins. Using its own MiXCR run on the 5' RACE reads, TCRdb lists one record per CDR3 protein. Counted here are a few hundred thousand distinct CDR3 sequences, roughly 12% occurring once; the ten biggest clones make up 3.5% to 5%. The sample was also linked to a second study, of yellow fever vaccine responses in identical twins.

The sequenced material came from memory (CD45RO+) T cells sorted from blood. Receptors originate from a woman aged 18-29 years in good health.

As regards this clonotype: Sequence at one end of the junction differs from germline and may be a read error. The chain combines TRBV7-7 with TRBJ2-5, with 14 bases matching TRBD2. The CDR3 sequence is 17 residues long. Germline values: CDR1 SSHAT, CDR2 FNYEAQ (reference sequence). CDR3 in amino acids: CASSPRLAGGIQETQYF. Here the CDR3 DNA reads TGTGCTAGCAGCCCAAGACTAGCGGGAGGGATTCAAGAGACCCAGTACTTC.

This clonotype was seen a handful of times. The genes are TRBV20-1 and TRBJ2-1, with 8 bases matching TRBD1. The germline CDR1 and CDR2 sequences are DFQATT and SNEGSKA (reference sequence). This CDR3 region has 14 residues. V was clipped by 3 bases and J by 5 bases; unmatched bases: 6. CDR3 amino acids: CSASRQGIHNEQFF. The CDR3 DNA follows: TGCAGTGCTAGCCGACAGGGGATCCACAATGAGCAGTTCTTC.

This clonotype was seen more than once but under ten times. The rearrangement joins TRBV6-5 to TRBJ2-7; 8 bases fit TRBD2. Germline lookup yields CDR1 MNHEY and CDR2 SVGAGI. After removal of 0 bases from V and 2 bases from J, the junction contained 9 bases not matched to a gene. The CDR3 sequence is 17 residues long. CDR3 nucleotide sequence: TGTGCCAGCAGTTACTCGACTTCGGGGGGGCGCCCCTACGAGCAGTACTTC. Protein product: CASSYSTSGGRPYEQYF.

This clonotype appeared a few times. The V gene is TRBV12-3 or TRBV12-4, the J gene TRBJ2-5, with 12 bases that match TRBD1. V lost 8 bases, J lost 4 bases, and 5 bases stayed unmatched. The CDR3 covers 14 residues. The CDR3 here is CASGTGGKRETQYF. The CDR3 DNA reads TGTGCCAGCGGGACAGGGGGCAAGAGAGAGACCCAGTACTTC.

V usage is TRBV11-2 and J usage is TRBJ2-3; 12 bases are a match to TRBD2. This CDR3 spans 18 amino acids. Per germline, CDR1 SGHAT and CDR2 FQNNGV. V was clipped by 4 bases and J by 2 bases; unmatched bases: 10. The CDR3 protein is CASSYWTSGVSHTDTQYF. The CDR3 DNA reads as TGTGCCAGCAGCTATTGGACTAGCGGGGTTTCTCACACAGATACGCAGTATTTT. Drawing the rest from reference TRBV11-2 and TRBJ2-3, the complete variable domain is EAGVAQSPRYKIIEKRQSVAFWCNPISGHATLYWYQQILGQGPKLLIQFQNNGVVDDSQLPKDRFSAERLKGVDSTLKIQPAKLEDSAVYLCASSYWTSGVSHTDTQYFGPGTRLTVL.

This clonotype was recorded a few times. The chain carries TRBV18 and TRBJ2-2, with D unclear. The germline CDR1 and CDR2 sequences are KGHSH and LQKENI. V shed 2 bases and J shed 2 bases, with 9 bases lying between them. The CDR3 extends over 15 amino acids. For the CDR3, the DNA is TGTGCCAGCTCACCAGGGGTCACTAACACCGGGGAGCTGTTTTTT. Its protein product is CASSPGVTNTGELFF.

CDR3 in amino acids: CASTLGQSYEQYF. CDR3 coding DNA: TGTGCCAGCACCTTGGGACAGTCCTACGAGCAGTACTTC. This chain joins TRBV28 and TRBJ2-7; 7 bases agree with TRBD1. This CDR3 spans 13 amino acids. Germline lookup yields CDR1 MDHEN and CDR2 SYDVKM. J gave up 1 base and V 7 bases, and 4 bases lay outside the gene matches.

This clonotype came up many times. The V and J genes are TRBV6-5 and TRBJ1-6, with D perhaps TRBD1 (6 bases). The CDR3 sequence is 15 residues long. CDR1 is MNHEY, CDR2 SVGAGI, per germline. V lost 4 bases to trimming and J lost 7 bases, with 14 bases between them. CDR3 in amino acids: CASSSLQGYNSPLHF. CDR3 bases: TGTGCCAGCAGTTCACTACAGGGTTACAATTCACCCCTCCACTTT.

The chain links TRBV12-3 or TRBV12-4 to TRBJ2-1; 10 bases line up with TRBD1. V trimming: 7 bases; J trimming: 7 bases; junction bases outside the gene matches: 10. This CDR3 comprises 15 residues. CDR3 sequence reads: CASTQTGGAGNEQFF. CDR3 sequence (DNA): TGTGCCAGCACCCAGACAGGGGGCGCGGGTAATGAGCAGTTCTTC.

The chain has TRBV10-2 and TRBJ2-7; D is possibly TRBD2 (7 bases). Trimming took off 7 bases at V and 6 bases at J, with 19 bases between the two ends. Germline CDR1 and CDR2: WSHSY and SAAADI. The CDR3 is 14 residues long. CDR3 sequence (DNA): TGCGCCAGCAAGGAAAGGGGGAGGGCCGCCGAGCAGTACTTC. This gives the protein CASKERGRAAEQYF.

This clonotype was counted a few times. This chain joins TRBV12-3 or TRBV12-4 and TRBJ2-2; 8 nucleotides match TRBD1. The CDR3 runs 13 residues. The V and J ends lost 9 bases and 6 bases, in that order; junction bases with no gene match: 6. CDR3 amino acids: CASRNRGAGELFF. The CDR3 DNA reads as TGTGCCAGTCGGAACAGGGGGGCCGGGGAGCTGTTTTTT.

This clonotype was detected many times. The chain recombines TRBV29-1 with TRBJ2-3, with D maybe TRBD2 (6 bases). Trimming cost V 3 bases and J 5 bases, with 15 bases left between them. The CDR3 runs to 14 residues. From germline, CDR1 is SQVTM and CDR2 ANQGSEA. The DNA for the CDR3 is TGCAGCGTTGACACCAGGGCGGGAAGAGATACGCAGTATTTT. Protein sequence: CSVDTRAGRDTQYF.

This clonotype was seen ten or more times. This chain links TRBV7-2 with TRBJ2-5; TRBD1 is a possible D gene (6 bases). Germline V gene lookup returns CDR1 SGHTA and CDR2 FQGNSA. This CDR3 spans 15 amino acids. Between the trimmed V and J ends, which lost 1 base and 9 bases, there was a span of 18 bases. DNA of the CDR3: TGTGCCAGCAGCTTAGTCCGGACAGAGTCCGGGGCCCAGTACTTC. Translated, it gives CASSLVRTESGAQYF.

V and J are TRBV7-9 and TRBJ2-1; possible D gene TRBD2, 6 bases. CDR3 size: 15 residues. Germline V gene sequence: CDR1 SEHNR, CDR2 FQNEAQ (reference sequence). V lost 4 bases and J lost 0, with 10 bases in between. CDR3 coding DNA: TGTGCCAGCAGCTATAGCGGAAACTCCTACAATGAGCAGTTCTTC. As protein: CASSYSGNSYNEQFF.

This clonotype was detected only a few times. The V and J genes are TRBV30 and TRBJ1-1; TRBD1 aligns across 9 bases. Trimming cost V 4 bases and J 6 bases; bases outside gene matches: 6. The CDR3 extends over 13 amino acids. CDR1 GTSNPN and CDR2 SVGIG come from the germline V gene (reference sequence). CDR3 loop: CAWTGTGKPEAFF. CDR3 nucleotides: TGTGCCTGGACCGGGACAGGGAAACCTGAAGCTTTCTTT.

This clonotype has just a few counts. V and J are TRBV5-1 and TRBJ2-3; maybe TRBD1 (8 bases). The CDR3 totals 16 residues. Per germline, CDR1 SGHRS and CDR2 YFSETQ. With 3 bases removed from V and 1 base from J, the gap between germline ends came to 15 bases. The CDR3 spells CASSWGGTGGTDTQYF. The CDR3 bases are TGCGCCAGCAGCTGGGGGGGGACAGGCGGCACAGATACGCAGTATTTT.

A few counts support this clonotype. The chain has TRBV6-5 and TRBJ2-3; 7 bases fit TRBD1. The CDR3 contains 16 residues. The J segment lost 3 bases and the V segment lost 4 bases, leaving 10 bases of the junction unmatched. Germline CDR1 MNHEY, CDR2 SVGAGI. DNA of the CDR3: TGTGCCAGCAGTTTGCGGACAGGATTGGGAACAGATACGCAGTATTTT. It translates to CASSLRTGLGTDTQYF.

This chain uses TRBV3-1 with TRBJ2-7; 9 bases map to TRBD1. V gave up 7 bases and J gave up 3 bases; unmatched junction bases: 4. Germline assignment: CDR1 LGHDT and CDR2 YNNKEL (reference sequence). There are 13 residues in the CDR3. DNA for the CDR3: TGTGCCAGCAAGGACAGGGGTAACTACGAGCAGTACTTC. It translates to CASKDRGNYEQYF.

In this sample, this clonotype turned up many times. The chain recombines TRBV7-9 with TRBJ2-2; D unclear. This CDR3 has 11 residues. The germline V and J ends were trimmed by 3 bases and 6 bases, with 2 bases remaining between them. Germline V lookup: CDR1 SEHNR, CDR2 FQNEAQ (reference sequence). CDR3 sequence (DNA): TGTGCCAGCAGCTTGGCCGGGGAGCTGTTTTTT. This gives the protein CASSLAGELFF.

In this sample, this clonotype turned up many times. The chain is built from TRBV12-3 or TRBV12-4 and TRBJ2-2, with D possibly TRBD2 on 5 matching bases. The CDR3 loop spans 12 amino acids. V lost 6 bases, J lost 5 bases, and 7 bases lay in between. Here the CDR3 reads CASSRGTGELFF. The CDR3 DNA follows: TGTGCCAGCAGCCGGGGAACCGGGGAGCTGTTTTTT.

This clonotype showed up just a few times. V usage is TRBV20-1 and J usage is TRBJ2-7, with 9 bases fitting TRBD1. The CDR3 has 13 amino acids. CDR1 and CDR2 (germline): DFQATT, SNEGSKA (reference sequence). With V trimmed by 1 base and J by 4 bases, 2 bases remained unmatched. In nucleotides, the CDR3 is TGCAGTGCTAGAGGGGGACAGGGTTACGAGCAGTACTTC. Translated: CSARGGQGYEQYF.

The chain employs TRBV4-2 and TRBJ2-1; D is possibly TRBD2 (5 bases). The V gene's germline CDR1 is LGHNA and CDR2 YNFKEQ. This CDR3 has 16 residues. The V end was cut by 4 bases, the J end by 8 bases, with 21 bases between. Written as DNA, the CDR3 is TGTGCCAGCAGCCCTCGAGGAGGTAGGCAATTTGATGAGCAGTTCTTC. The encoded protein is CASSPRGGRQFDEQFF.

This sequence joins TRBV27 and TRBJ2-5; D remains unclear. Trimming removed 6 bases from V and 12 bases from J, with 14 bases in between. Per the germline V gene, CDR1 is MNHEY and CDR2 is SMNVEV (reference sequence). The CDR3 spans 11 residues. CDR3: CASSPFNPEYF. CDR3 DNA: TGTGCCAGCAGCCCGTTCAACCCCGAGTACTTC.